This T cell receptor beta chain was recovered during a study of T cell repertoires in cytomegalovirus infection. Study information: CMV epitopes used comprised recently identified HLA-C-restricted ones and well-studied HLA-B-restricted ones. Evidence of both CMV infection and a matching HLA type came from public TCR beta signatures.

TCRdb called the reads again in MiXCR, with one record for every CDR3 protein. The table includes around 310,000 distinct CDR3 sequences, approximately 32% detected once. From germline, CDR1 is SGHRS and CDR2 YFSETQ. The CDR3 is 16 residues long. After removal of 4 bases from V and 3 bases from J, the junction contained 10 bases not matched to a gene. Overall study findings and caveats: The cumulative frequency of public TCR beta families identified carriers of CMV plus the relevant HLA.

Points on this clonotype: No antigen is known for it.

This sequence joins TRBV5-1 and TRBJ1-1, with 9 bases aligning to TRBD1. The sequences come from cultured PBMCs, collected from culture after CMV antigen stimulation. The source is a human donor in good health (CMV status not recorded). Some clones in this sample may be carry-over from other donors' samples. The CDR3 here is CASSLGTGSFYTEAFF. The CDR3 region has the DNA TGCGCCAGCAGCCTCGGGACAGGGTCATTTTACACTGAAGCTTTCTTT.